This entry lists 26 T cell receptor beta chains sequenced from one sample in a study of blood T cell repertoires in COVID-19. Only in-frame clones appear in the TCRdb table, and some are missing; sequencing was by immunoSEQ multiplex PCR. The sample consists of tens of thousands of clones, less than 75% of them appearing once. Sequenced input: peripheral blood. The origin of the receptors is a woman aged 50 to 65 with active or convalescent COVID-19.

Points on this clone: Other nucleotide sequences in the sample specify the same CDR3. This chain joins TRBV5-1 and TRBJ2-1; D perhaps matches TRBD2 (6 bases). CDR1 SGHRS and CDR2 YFSETQ come from the germline V gene. The CDR3 is 16 residues long. Trimming shortened V by 0 bases and J by 7 bases, and 17 bases separated the two germline ends. CDR3 sequence reads: CASSLELADSGNEQFF. CDR3 DNA: TGCGCCAGCAGCTTGGAGTTAGCCGATAGCGGTAATGAGCAGTTCTTC.

The V and J genes are TRBV18 and TRBJ1-1; the D is unclear. This CDR3 has 14 residues. Per the germline V gene, CDR1 is KGHSH and CDR2 is LQKENI. V lost 6 bases to trimming and J lost 1 base, with 12 bases between them. CDR3 in amino acids: CASSIGSGNTEAFF. The CDR3 nucleotides read TGTGCCAGCTCTATTGGATCGGGGAACACTGAAGCTTTCTTT. Variable domain in full (rest from reference TRBV18 and TRBJ1-1): NAGVMQNPRHLVRRRGQEARLRCSPMKGHSHVYWYRQLPEEGLKFMVYLQKENIIDESGMPKERFSAEFPKEGPSILRIQQVVRGDSAAYFCASSIGSGNTEAFFGQGTRLTVV.

This clone has more than one count but fewer than ten. The chain uses TRBV11-3 and TRBJ2-3; 8 nucleotides line up with TRBD2. V gave up 2 bases and J gave up 1 base; unmatched junction bases: 2. This CDR3 comprises 15 residues. Per germline, CDR1 SGHNT and CDR2 YENEEA. CDR3 amino acids: CASSLSGSGTDTQYF. The DNA for the CDR3 is TGTGCCAGCAGCTTAAGCGGGAGTGGCACAGATACGCAGTATTTT.

In this sample, this clone turned up many times. The chain uses TRBV3-1 (or the pseudogene TRBV3-2) and TRBJ1-5; 8 bases align to TRBD1. This CDR3 is 15 amino acids long. The germline V gene has CDR1 LGHDT and CDR2 YNNKEL (reference sequence). Unmatched junction bases numbered 5, after V lost 4 bases and J lost 3 bases. CDR3 nucleotide sequence: TGTGCCAGCAGCCGCTCGACAGGGGCCAATCAGCCCCAGCATTTT. Residues: CASSRSTGANQPQHF.

This clone was seen at least ten times. The chain recombines TRBV10-3 with TRBJ2-7; a possible D gene is TRBD2 (6 bases). The CDR3 has 13 residues. Germline-derived CDR1 and CDR2 are ENHRY and SYGVKD. Trimming removed 11 bases at V and 5 bases at J, with 19 bases between. The CDR3 DNA reads TGTGCCTCCCGGGACTTGGTTTCAGACGAGCAGTACTTC. It is translated as CASRDLVSDEQYF.

V gene TRBV19 combines with J gene TRBJ1-3, with D perhaps matching TRBD1 (5 bases). V lost 6 bases and J 0 bases, leaving 15 bases between the germline ends. CDR3 length equals 16 residues. Germline lookup yields CDR1 LNHDA and CDR2 SQIVND (reference sequence). CDR3 bases: TGTGCCAGTAGACCGGGACTCGAATACTCTGGAAACACCATATATTTT. This translates into CASRPGLEYSGNTIYF.

The chain couples TRBV7-6 to TRBJ2-5; a possible D gene is TRBD2 (5 bases). V lost 3 bases and J lost 4, with 9 bases in between. The CDR3 runs to 13 residues. Germline CDR1 is SGHVS and CDR2 is FNYEAQ. CDR3 DNA: TGTGCCAGCAGCTTGAGGGCGCCAGAGACCCAGTACTTC. As protein: CASSLRAPETQYF.

The V gene is TRBV28, the J gene TRBJ1-1, with D hard to call. The CDR3 covers 13 residues. In germline, CDR1 is MDHEN, CDR2 SYDVKM. V dropped 5 bases and J dropped 5 bases, with 12 bases sitting between them. The CDR3 DNA reads as TGTGCCAGCAGTCGTGGAAGGGAGACTGAAGCTTTCTTT. Protein sequence: CASSRGRETEAFF.

CDR3 loop: CASSQGRAKKRDTEAFF. The CDR3 region has the DNA TGCGCCAGCAGCCAAGGCCGAGCGAAAAAGAGGGACACTGAAGCTTTCTTT. This rearrangement joins TRBV4-1 to TRBJ1-1, with D uncertain. The CDR3 contains 17 residues. CDR1 MGHRA and CDR2 YSYEKL come from the germline V gene. Trimming cost V 1 base and J 3 bases, with 18 bases left between them.

The chain carries TRBV6-1 and TRBJ2-3; a possible D gene is TRBD2 (6 bases). The length of the CDR3 is 16 residues. The ends were cut back, 2 bases at V and 2 bases at J, with 14 bases in the middle. Looked up from germline, CDR1 is MNHNS and CDR2 is SASEGT. The CDR3 here is CASSETAGLPTDTQYF. DNA of the CDR3: TGTGCCAGCAGTGAAACCGCGGGACTTCCCACAGATACGCAGTATTTT.

This clone was counted a few times. V usage is TRBV5-6 and J usage is TRBJ2-7, with 10 bases fitting TRBD1. Germline loops: CDR1 SGHDT, CDR2 YYEEEE. Losses at the gene ends were 4 bases for V and 6 bases for J; bases not matched to a gene: 10. CDR3 length: 15 residues. DNA for the CDR3: TGTGCCAGCAGCCTGCGATCCGGGACAGGGGTCGAGCAGTACTTC. Encoded protein: CASSLRSGTGVEQYF.

The chain employs TRBV25-1 and TRBJ2-2; D uncertain. Trimming shortened V by 7 bases and J by 1 base, and 7 bases separated the two germline ends. The CDR3 covers 13 residues. CDR1 is MGHDK, CDR2 SYGVNS, per germline. CDR3 residues: CASTSRNTGELFF. Written as DNA, the CDR3 is TGTGCCAGCACCAGTCGGAACACCGGGGAGCTGTTTTTT. The whole variable domain, remainder taken from reference TRBV25-1 and TRBJ2-2, is EADIYQTPRYLVIGTGKKITLECSQTMGHDKMYWYQQDPGMELHLIHYSYGVNSTEKGDLSSESTVSRIRTEHFPLTLESARPSHTSQYLCASTSRNTGELFFGEGSRLTVL.

The chain recombines TRBV27 with TRBJ2-7; D is unclear. Between the trimmed V and J ends, which lost 5 bases and 9 bases, there was a span of 17 bases. The CDR3 consists of 13 residues. CDR1 is MNHEY, CDR2 SMNVEV, per germline (reference sequence). The CDR3 sequence: CASSLTISSGQYF. CDR3 sequence (DNA): TGTGCCAGCAGTCTCACGATATCTTCGGGGCAGTACTTC.

The J gene is TRBJ2-2, the V gene TRBV11-2, with 12 bases aligning to TRBD2. The CDR3 is 18 residues long. Unmatched junction bases numbered 7, after V lost 4 bases and J lost 1 base. From germline, CDR1 is SGHAT and CDR2 FQNNGV. The CDR3 coding sequence is TGTGCCAGCAGCTACCCTAGCGGGAGGGCCATGAACACCGGGGAGCTGTTTTTT. Translating it yields CASSYPSGRAMNTGELFF.

The rearrangement joins TRBV19 to TRBJ1-4, with TRBD1 matching over 7 bases. The V and J ends lost 5 bases and 4 bases, in that order; junction bases with no gene match: 10. CDR1 and CDR2 (germline): LNHDA, SQIVND (reference sequence). This CDR3 is built from 16 residues. The CDR3 loop is CASSRARDSSNEKLFF. CDR3 nucleotides: TGTGCCAGTAGTCGCGCCCGGGACAGCAGTAATGAAAAACTGTTTTTT. Filled out from reference TRBV19 and TRBJ1-4, the complete variable domain reads DGGITQSPKYLFRKEGQNVTLSCEQNLNHDAMYWYRQDPGQGLRLIYYSQIVNDFQKGDIAEGYSVSREKKESFPLTVTSAQKNPTAFYLCASSRARDSSNEKLFFGSGTQLSVL.

V usage is TRBV19 and J usage is TRBJ2-1, with 9 bases identical to TRBD2. Germline loops: CDR1 LNHDA, CDR2 SQIVND (reference sequence). Trimming removed 8 bases from V and 7 bases from J; junction bases left unmatched: 12. The CDR3 consists of 15 residues. The CDR3 protein is CASRWAGGAMNEQFF. In DNA, the CDR3 is TGTGCCAGTCGATGGGCGGGAGGGGCTATGAATGAGCAGTTCTTC.

The chain has TRBV25-1 and TRBJ2-5; TRBD2 aligns across 7 bases. J lost 4 bases, V lost 8 bases, and 4 bases had no gene match. Germline CDR1 MGHDK, CDR2 SYGVNS. This CDR3 is 12 amino acids long. CDR3 protein: CASAREGETQYF. The CDR3, as DNA: TGTGCCAGCGCCAGGGAGGGAGAGACCCAGTACTTC.

V and J are TRBV3-1 (or the pseudogene TRBV3-2) and TRBJ2-3, with 14 bases that match TRBD2. This CDR3 region has 17 residues. Germline loops: CDR1 LGHDT, CDR2 YNNKEL (reference sequence). The ends lost 0 bases at V and 5 bases at J; junction bases unmatched: 4. The CDR3 spells CASSQEGLAGAGDTQYF. CDR3 bases: TGTGCCAGCAGCCAAGAGGGACTAGCGGGAGCGGGAGATACGCAGTATTTT.

This CDR3 reads CASSEGSLRDSPLHF. CDR3 nucleotides: TGTGCCAGCAGTGAGGGCAGCCTTAGAGATTCACCCCTCCACTTT. V is TRBV2 and J is TRBJ1-6; D gene ambiguous. The CDR3 loop spans 15 amino acids. Trimming took 3 bases from V and 8 from J, leaving 14 bases between them. Germline V lookup: CDR1 SNHLY, CDR2 FYNNEI.

This clone was seen a few times. The genes are TRBV20-1 and TRBJ2-2, with D hard to call. This CDR3 spans 9 amino acids. Germline CDR1 and CDR2: DFQATT and SNEGSKA (reference sequence). DNA of the CDR3: TGCAGGCCAGGATGGGAGCTGTTTTTT. Translated: CRPGWELFF.

The chain couples TRBV5-1 to TRBJ2-2; TRBD1 might be the D (5 bases). CDR3 length: 15 amino acids. CDR1 and CDR2 (germline): SGHRS, YFSETQ. Trimming took 2 bases from V and 4 from J, leaving 12 bases between them. The CDR3 DNA is TGCGCCAGCAGCTTTACCAGGGTGGGCACCGGGGAGCTGTTTTTT. This sequence encodes CASSFTRVGTGELFF.

V usage is TRBV5-6 and J usage is TRBJ1-4, with TRBD1 matching over 7 bases. The germline CDR1 and CDR2 sequences are SGHDT and YYEEEE. J gave up 7 bases and V 3 bases, and 3 bases lay outside the gene matches. The CDR3 contains 13 residues. This CDR3 reads CASSWGQSEKLFF. The CDR3 bases are TGTGCCAGCAGCTGGGGACAGAGTGAAAAACTGTTTTTT.

V and J are TRBV4-1 and TRBJ2-1; TRBD1 is a possible D gene (5 bases). Germline CDR1 MGHRA, CDR2 YSYEKL. Trimming pared 1 base from V and 6 bases from J, leaving 7 bases between. The CDR3 loop spans 13 amino acids. CDR3 DNA: TGCGCCAGCAGCCAAGTAAGGGGCAATGAGCAGTTCTTC. Translated: CASSQVRGNEQFF.

V is TRBV5-6 and J is TRBJ1-1; D remains unclear. Per the germline V gene, CDR1 is SGHDT and CDR2 is YYEEEE. V was shortened by 2 bases and J by 7 bases, with 12 bases between the two germline ends. The CDR3 has 13 residues. For the CDR3, the DNA is TGTGCCAGCAGCTTATCCGGGAGGAATGAAGCTTTCTTT. Its protein is CASSLSGRNEAFF.

This sequence joins TRBV19 and TRBJ2-1; 13 bases fit TRBD2. The V segment lost 3 bases and the J segment 9 bases; nucleotides outside the gene matches: 5. The CDR3 runs to 15 residues. Germline assignment: CDR1 LNHDA and CDR2 SQIVND (reference sequence). CDR3 DNA: TGTGCCAGTAGTATGGGACTAGCGGGGTGGGGTGAGCAGTTCTTC. As protein: CASSMGLAGWGEQFF.

The chain links TRBV7-9 to TRBJ2-4; 10 bases are a match to TRBD2. The CDR3 loop spans 16 amino acids. Trimming cost V 8 bases and J 2 bases; bases outside gene matches: 9. Per germline, CDR1 SEHNR and CDR2 FQNEAQ (reference sequence). CDR3 in DNA: TGTGCCAGCGGCTATCTAGCGGGAGTAACCAAAAACATTCAGTACTTC. Amino acids: CASGYLAGVTKNIQYF.